The source of this TCR beta chain is a study of shared clonotypes between healthy human individuals. Across the whole study: In total, the donors were a couple of women and three men aged 18 to 49. Study-wide points: Among donors, clonotype sharing was expected to be affected by sequencing depth.

The CDR3 contains 14 residues. The V end lost 1 base, the J end lost 4 bases, and 10 bases lay between the germline ends. Germline-derived CDR1 and CDR2 are SGHAT and FQNNGV. Sorted-subset replicate PCR reactions were performed with approximately 190 ng DNA, corresponding to 30,000 to 35,000 T cell genomes. The data were produced by immunoSEQ multiplex PCR, yet TCRdb's version contains in-frame clones alone and is incomplete. Of more than 2 million clones in the sample, roughly 93% were seen once. A remark on this clone: Its antigen remains unknown.

Naive CD8 populations comprised CD45RO-negative cells positively selected for CCR7, excluding terminally differentiated effector memory CD45RA+ cells. The chain uses TRBV11-2 and TRBJ1-2; the D gene is possibly TRBD1 (6 bases). The origin of this receptor is a man between 18 and 29 years old in good health. Some clones in this sample may be carry-over from other donors' samples. The source material was naive CD8+ T cells from PBMCs. The CDR3 bases are TGTGCCAGCAGCTTAGGCAGGACAGCCTATGGCTACACCTTC. Amino acid sequence: CASSLGRTAYGYTF.